The present T cell receptor (beta chain) was sequenced within a study of Graves' ophthalmopathy and Graves' hyperthyroidism. Pregnant or lactating patients and those with other autoimmune diseases or uncontrolled infections were excluded. V was pared by 1 base and J by 5 bases, with 14 bases between. The germline CDR1 and CDR2 sequences are DFQATT and SNEGSKA (reference sequence). There are 14 residues in the CDR3. CDR3 regions of TCR beta were amplified from RNA transcripts. Investigators did first-round RT-PCR with HTBI primers, then second-round multiplex PCR. TCRdb fed the multiplex PCR reads into MiXCR, producing one record per CDR3 protein. The profile shows 400,000 or so distinct CDR3 sequences, 15% to 17% of them singletons.

Input material: peripheral blood. This receptor was taken from a woman younger than 30 with stable Graves' hyperthyroidism. This chain connects TRBV20-1 to TRBJ1-1; D remains unclear. In DNA, the CDR3 is TGCAGTGCTAGAGTGGCGGGGATGGGGACTGAAGCTTTCTTT. Protein: CSARVAGMGTEAFF.